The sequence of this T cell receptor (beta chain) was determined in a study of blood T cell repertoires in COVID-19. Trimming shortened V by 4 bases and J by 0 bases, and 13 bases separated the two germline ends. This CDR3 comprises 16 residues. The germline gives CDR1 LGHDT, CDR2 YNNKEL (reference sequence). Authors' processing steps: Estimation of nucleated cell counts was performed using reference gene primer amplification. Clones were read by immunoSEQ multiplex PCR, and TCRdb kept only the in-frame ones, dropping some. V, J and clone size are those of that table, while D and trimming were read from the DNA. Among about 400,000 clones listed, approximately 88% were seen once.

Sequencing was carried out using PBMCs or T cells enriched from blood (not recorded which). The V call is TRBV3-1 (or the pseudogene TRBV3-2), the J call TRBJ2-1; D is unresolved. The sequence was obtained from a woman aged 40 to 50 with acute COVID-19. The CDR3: CASSRPYSSSYNEQFF. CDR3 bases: TGTGCCAGCAGCCGCCCGTACTCGAGCTCCTACAATGAGCAGTTCTTC.